The sample holds a few counts of the clone carrying this T cell receptor (beta chain). These data are taken from a study of blood T cell repertoires in COVID-19. Here immunoSEQ multiplex PCR was the method, and the copy in TCRdb shows in-frame clones only, minus some. Of 300,000 to 450,000 clones listed, about nine tenths were seen once; the top ten hold 1%. Sequenced sample: PBMCs or T cells enriched from blood (not recorded which). This clonotype was obtained from a woman between 25 and 40 years old who had been exposed to COVID-19.

CDR3 bases: TGCGCCAGCAGCCAAGGGTCGGGACTAGCCAAAAACATTCAGTACTTC. This codes for CASSQGSGLAKNIQYF. The V gene is TRBV4-1, the J gene TRBJ2-4, with TRBD2 as a possible D gene (6 bases). Germline CDR1 reads MGHRA; CDR2 reads YSYEKL. The CDR3 length is 16 residues. Between the trimmed V and J ends, which lost 1 base and 0 bases, there was a span of 10 bases.